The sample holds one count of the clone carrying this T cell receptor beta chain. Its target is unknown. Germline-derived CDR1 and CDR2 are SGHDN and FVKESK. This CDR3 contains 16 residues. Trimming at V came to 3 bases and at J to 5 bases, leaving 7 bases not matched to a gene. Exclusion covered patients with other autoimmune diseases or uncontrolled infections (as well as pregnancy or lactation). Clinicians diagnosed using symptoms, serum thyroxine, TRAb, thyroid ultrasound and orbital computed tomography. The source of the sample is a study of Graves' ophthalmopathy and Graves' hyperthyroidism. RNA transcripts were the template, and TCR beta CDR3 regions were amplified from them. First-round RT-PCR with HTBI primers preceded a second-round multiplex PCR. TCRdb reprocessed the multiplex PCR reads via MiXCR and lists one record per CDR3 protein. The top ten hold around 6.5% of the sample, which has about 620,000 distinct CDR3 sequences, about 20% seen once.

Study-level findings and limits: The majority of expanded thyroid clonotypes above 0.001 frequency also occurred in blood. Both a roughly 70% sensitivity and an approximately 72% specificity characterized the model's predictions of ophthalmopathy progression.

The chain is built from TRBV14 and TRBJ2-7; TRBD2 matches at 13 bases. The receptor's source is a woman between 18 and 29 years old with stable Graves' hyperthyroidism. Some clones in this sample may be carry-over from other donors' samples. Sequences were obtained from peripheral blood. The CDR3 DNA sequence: TGTGCCAGCAGCCACCTCGGGACTAGCGGGGCCCACGAGCAGTACTTC. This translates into CASSHLGTSGAHEQYF.